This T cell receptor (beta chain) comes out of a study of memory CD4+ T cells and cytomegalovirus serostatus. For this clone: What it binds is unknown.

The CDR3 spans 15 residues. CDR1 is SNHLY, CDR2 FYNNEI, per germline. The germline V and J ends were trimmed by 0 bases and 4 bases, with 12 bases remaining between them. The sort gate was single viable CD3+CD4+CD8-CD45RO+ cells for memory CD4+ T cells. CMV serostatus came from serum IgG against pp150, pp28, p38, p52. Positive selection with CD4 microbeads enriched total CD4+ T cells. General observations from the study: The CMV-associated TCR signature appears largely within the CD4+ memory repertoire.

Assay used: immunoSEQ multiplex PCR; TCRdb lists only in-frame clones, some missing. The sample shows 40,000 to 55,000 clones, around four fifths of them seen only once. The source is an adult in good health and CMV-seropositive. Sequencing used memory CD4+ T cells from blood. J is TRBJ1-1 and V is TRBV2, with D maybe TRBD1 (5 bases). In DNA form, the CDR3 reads TGTGCCAGCAGTGAAGCGTCGGGGCATGGCACTGAAGCTTTCTTT. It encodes CASSEASGHGTEAFF.